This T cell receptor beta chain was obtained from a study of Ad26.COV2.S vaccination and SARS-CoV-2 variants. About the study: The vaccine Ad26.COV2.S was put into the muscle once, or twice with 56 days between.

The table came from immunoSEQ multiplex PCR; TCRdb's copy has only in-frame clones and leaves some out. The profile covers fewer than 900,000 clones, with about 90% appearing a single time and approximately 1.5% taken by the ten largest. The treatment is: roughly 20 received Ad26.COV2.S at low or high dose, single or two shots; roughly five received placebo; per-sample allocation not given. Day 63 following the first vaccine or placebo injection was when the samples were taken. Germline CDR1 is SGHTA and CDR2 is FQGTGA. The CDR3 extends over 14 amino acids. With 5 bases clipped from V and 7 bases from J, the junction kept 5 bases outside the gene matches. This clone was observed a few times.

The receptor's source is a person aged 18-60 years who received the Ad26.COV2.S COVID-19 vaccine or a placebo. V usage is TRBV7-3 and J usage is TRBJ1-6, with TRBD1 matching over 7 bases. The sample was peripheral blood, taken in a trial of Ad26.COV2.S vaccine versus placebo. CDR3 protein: CASSTTGRNSPLHF. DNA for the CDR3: TGTGCCAGCAGCACGACAGGGCGGAATTCACCCCTCCACTTT.